This TCR beta chain originates from a study of T cell repertoires in cytomegalovirus infection. Whole-study context: Recently described HLA-C-restricted plus well-studied HLA-B-restricted CMV epitopes were used. Public TCR beta signatures marked donors with CMV infection and the matching HLA. Study-level findings and limits: The ex vivo response was dominated by HLA-C-restricted CMV-specific TCR beta clonotypes. People with CMV and the relevant HLA were identified by cumulative public TCR beta family frequency.

MiXCR, run by TCRdb on the reads, gives a single entry per CDR3 protein. The sample shows hundreds of thousands of distinct CDR3 sequences, around 29% of them seen only once. With regard to this clonotype: The antigen remains unidentified.

The germline gives CDR1 DFQATT, CDR2 SNEGSKA (reference sequence). V gave up 0 bases and J gave up 5 bases, with 13 bases separating them. CDR3 length: 15 amino acids. Here the sequenced sample was cultured CD8+ T cells from PBMCs, taken from culture after CMV antigen stimulation. The receptor comes from a human donor in good health (CMV status not recorded). Some clones in this sample may be carry-over from other donors' samples. The V call is TRBV20-1, the J call TRBJ2-2, with D unclear. DNA for the CDR3: TGCAGTGCTAGAGATTTCCGCCAGGAGACCGGGGAGCTGTTTTTT. Amino acid sequence: CSARDFRQETGELFF.